This TCR beta chain was observed in a study of vaccination and CD4 T cells after COVID-19. The overall study: The cells in question were stimulated using overlapping spike peptides derived from SARS-CoV-2, HCoV-NL63, HCoV-OC43 and HCoV-229E.

Germline-derived CDR1 and CDR2 are MNHEY and SVGAGI. The CDR3 sequence is 11 residues long. The V end lost 2 bases, the J end lost 7 bases, and 6 bases lay between the germline ends. In regard to this clonotype: Antigen unknown.

Cultured CD4+ T-cell DNA underwent Oncomine TCR Beta short-read sequencing. Via MiXCR, TCRdb re-called the PCR reads, giving one row per CDR3 protein. The sample shows around 16,000 distinct CDR3 sequences, 73% of them seen only once. As for treatment: approximately nine-day PBMC culture with coronavirus spike peptide pools or control peptides (ViraFEST assay). ViraFEST sequenced TCRs after peptide-pool expansion of antigen-specific T cells. The sample taken for sequencing was CD4+ T cells from blood, cultured in vitro. This chain connects TRBV6-5 to TRBJ2-7; D unresolved. This clonotype originated in a human donor who had recovered from COVID-19. CDR3 coding DNA: TGTGCCAGCAGTTACCTTTGGGAGCAGTACTTC. This codes for CASSYLWEQYF.